Below, 21 T cell receptor beta chains from the same sample are listed, as sequenced in a study of human T cells and chemical hapten exposure. Regarding time point: patch test 3, about 24 weeks after DPC sensitization. The treatment was: therapeutic diphenylcyclopropenone sensitization with weekly scalp DPC. Using its own MiXCR run on the RACE reads, TCRdb lists one record per CDR3 protein. The table has about 190,000 distinct CDR3 sequences, 24% seen once. Here the sequenced sample was whole blood, taken in connection with sensitization to the hapten diphenylcyclopropenone (DPC). These receptors all stem from a woman aged 40 to 50 with alopecia areata. Some clones in this sample may be carry-over from other donors' samples.

On this clonotype itself: Since the CDR3 does not end with the conserved phenylalanine or tryptophan, this likely comes from a read error. The chain has TRBV29-1 and TRBJ2-3; 8 nucleotides match TRBD2. V dropped 0 bases and J dropped 4; count of bases not matched to a gene: 9. The germline CDR1 and CDR2 sequences are SQVTM and ANQGSEA. This CDR3 spans 16 amino acids. The CDR3 DNA sequence: TGCAGCGTTGAAGATCCCCGCGGGAGGAAGGCAGATACGCAGTATTCT. Protein product: CSVEDPRGRKADTQYS.

Turning to this clonotype: A much larger clone lies one base from this, so it may be a read error. The V and J genes are TRBV4-2 and TRBJ1-5; D is unclear. CDR1 is LGHNA and CDR2 is YNFKEQ in the germline V gene. The CDR3 is 14 amino acids. The V end lost 3 bases, the J end lost 7 bases, and 13 bases lay between the germline ends. The CDR3 loop reads CASSQGRTEQPQHF. Written as DNA, the CDR3 is TGTGCCAGCAGCCAGGGCAGAACGGAGCAGCCCCAGCATTTT.

This chain connects TRBV20-1 to TRBJ2-1; TRBD2 might be the D (5 bases). V dropped 5 bases and J dropped 0 bases, with 17 bases sitting between them. This CDR3 comprises 16 residues. Germline V gene lookup returns CDR1 DFQATT and CDR2 SNEGSKA (reference sequence). Here the CDR3 DNA reads TGCAGTGCTCCCCAGAAAGCGGCGACCTCCTACAATGAGCAGTTCTTC. Its translation is CSAPQKAATSYNEQFF.

This clonotype was recorded once. CDR3 nucleotides: TGTGCCATCAGTCTGGACAAAGCCTACGAGCAGTACTTC. Its protein is CAISLDKAYEQYF. This sequence joins TRBV10-3 and TRBJ2-7, with D tentatively TRBD1 (5 bases). Between the trimmed V and J ends, which lost 5 bases and 2 bases, there was a span of 10 bases. The CDR3 has 13 amino acids. CDR1 ENHRY and CDR2 SYGVKD come from the germline V gene.

This chain connects TRBV10-3 to TRBJ1-2; D perhaps matches TRBD1 (6 bases). Germline lookup yields CDR1 ENHRY and CDR2 SYGVKD. Trimming stripped 5 bases from V and 8 bases from J, with 15 bases between. This CDR3 comprises 13 residues. The CDR3: CAISPGHRGGYTF. CDR3 bases: TGTGCCATCAGTCCGGGCCATAGGGGGGGCTACACCTTC.

This clonotype was detected many times. The chain has TRBV7-9 and TRBJ2-1; the match to TRBD1 covers 9 bases. With V trimmed by 4 bases and J by 4 bases, 8 bases remained unmatched. This CDR3 has 16 amino acids. CDR1 and CDR2 from the germline V gene are SEHNR and FQNEAQ (reference sequence). CDR3 sequence: CASSSDRGGVYNEQFF. CDR3 coding DNA: TGTGCCAGCAGCTCGGACAGGGGAGGGGTTTACAATGAGCAGTTCTTC.

This rearrangement joins TRBV6-2 or TRBV6-3 to TRBJ2-5; TRBD1 matches 7 bases. Germline V gene lookup returns CDR1 MNHEY and CDR2 SVGEGT. The CDR3 loop spans 15 amino acids. V trimming: 5 bases; J trimming: 1 base; junction bases outside the gene matches: 7. As DNA, the CDR3 is TGTGCCAGCAGTGGGCCGGGGACAGCCCAAGAGACCCAGTACTTC. This gives the protein CASSGPGTAQETQYF.

The V gene is TRBV7-2, the J gene TRBJ2-3; weak D call: TRBD1 (5 bases). Trimming left V 1 base short and J 2 bases short, with 10 bases between. The V gene's germline CDR1 is SGHTA and CDR2 FQGNSA. This CDR3 is built from 15 residues. In DNA form, the CDR3 reads TGTGCCAGCAGCTTAGTAGACAGCCACACAGATACGCAGTATTTT. This sequence encodes CASSLVDSHTDTQYF.

This clonotype was counted only a few times. J is TRBJ2-1 and V is TRBV20-1; 10 positions match TRBD1. Per germline, CDR1 DFQATT and CDR2 SNEGSKA (reference sequence). The V gene end was trimmed by 6 bases and the J gene end by 5 bases; junction bases not matched to a gene: 7. The CDR3 consists of 14 residues. CDR3 DNA: TGCAGTGCCCACAGACAGGGGGCTAACAATGAGCAGTTCTTC. This translates into CSAHRQGANNEQFF.

This clonotype was counted a few times. The chain joins TRBV2 to TRBJ2-2, with 12 bases fitting TRBD1. The CDR3 consists of 15 residues. The germline CDR1 and CDR2 sequences are SNHLY and FYNNEI. The V segment lost 6 bases and the J segment 4 bases; nucleotides outside the gene matches: 3. The CDR3 nucleotides read TGTGCCAGCAGCGGGACAGGGGGCGGCACCGGGGAGCTGTTTTTT. This codes for CASSGTGGGTGELFF.

The CDR3 spells CASSQEGGTADQPQHF. The DNA of the CDR3 is TGCGCCAGCAGCCAAGAAGGAGGGACAGCGGATCAGCCCCAGCATTTT. The chain couples TRBV4-1 to TRBJ1-5; 7 nucleotides line up with TRBD1. Per germline, CDR1 MGHRA and CDR2 YSYEKL. Trimming at V came to 0 bases and at J to 5 bases, leaving 7 bases not matched to a gene. There are 16 residues in the CDR3.

This clonotype appeared a few times. The chain is built from TRBV7-2 and TRBJ2-7; 10 bases line up with TRBD2. The CDR3 is 15 amino acids. Germline trimming cut 4 bases from V and 3 bases from J; bases unmatched to any gene: 6. In germline, CDR1 is SGHTA, CDR2 FQGNSA. The CDR3 region has the DNA TGTGCCAGCAGCTCCGGACTAGCGGTCTACTACGAGCAGTACTTC. Protein sequence: CASSSGLAVYYEQYF.

The CDR3 spells CAWSTGTGTYTGELFF. CDR3 coding DNA: TGTGCCTGGAGTACGGGGACAGGGACATACACCGGGGAGCTGTTTTTT. The rearrangement uses TRBV30 and TRBJ2-2; 9 bases align to TRBD1. After removal of 2 bases from V and 3 bases from J, the junction contained 7 bases not matched to a gene. The CDR3 runs 16 residues. In germline, CDR1 is GTSNPN, CDR2 SVGIG (reference sequence).

This clonotype has only a few counts. This sequence joins TRBV7-2 and TRBJ2-1, with TRBD1 as a possible D gene (5 bases). Germline values: CDR1 SGHTA, CDR2 FQGNSA. The CDR3 is made up of 16 amino acids. V was cut by 5 bases and J by 0 bases, with 14 bases left in between. CDR3 nucleotides: TGTGCCAGCAGCCCCCGACAGACCCTCTCCTACAATGAGCAGTTCTTC. Its protein is CASSPRQTLSYNEQFF.

This clonotype was detected a few times. The V gene is TRBV20-1, the J gene TRBJ1-3; possible D gene TRBD1, 5 bases. Trimming left V 3 bases short and J 8 bases short, with 14 bases between. In germline, CDR1 is DFQATT, CDR2 SNEGSKA (reference sequence). This CDR3 has 13 amino acids. The CDR3 nucleotides read TGCAGTGCTAGGAACAGGTCTTCGGACACCATATATTTT. Protein sequence: CSARNRSSDTIYF.

A few counts support this clonotype. The rearrangement links TRBV11-2 to TRBJ1-2, with 8 bases aligning to TRBD1. Germline assignment: CDR1 SGHAT and CDR2 FQNNGV. This CDR3 contains 15 residues. Losses at the gene ends were 1 base for V and 6 bases for J; bases not matched to a gene: 7. In nucleotides, the CDR3 is TGTGCCAGCAGCTTAGGACCGGGACAGGCTCATGGCTACACCTTC. Translated: CASSLGPGQAHGYTF.

This clonotype was picked up a small number of times. The chain combines TRBV28 with TRBJ2-3; weak D call: TRBD2 (5 bases). Looked up from germline, CDR1 is MDHEN and CDR2 is SYDVKM. The CDR3 runs to 15 residues. V lost 5 bases and J lost 6, with 18 bases in between. For the CDR3, the DNA is TGTGCCAGCAGTACCCGGAGAGGGCCAAGGGATACGCAGTATTTT. The encoded protein is CASSTRRGPRDTQYF. The full variable domain, completed using reference TRBV28 and TRBJ2-3, is DVKVTQSSRYLVKRTGEKVFLECVQDMDHENMFWYRQDPGLGLRLIYFSYDVKMKEKGDIPEGYSVSREKKERFSLILESASTNQTSMYLCASSTRRGPRDTQYFGPGTRLTVL.

The genes are TRBV28 and TRBJ2-2; a weak D match, TRBD2 (5 bases). Trimming removed 8 bases at V and 2 bases at J, with 15 bases between. CDR1 and CDR2 (germline): MDHEN, SYDVKM. This CDR3 contains 15 residues. CDR3 in amino acids: CASGSDGINTGELFF. CDR3 coding DNA: TGTGCCAGCGGGTCTGACGGGATTAACACCGGGGAGCTGTTTTTT.

This rearrangement joins TRBV7-8 to TRBJ2-7; the match to TRBD2 covers 8 bases. CDR3 size: 14 residues. The germline CDR1 and CDR2 sequences are SGHVS and FQNEAQ. Trimming cost V 10 bases and J 5 bases; bases outside gene matches: 13. CDR3 amino acids: CATGEYGRANEQYF. In DNA form, the CDR3 reads TGTGCCACCGGCGAATACGGGAGGGCCAACGAGCAGTACTTC.

This clonotype was seen ten or more times. The rearrangement joins TRBV10-3 to TRBJ1-6, with D maybe TRBD1 (5 bases). This CDR3 has 15 amino acids. Looked up from germline, CDR1 is ENHRY and CDR2 is SYGVKD. Trimming took 6 bases from V and 3 from J, leaving 12 bases between them. The CDR3 DNA reads TGTGCCATCAGGCAGACAGTCCTCTATAATTCACCCCTCCACTTT. Its protein is CAIRQTVLYNSPLHF.

The V call is TRBV6-4, the J call TRBJ1-1; 10 positions match TRBD1. Germline V CDR1 and CDR2: MRHNA, SNTAGT. V shed 3 bases and J 6 bases; nucleotides not matched to a gene: 4. The CDR3 has 14 amino acids. This chain's CDR3 is CASSDRQGAAEAFF. Here the CDR3 DNA reads TGTGCCAGCAGTGATAGACAGGGGGCAGCTGAAGCTTTCTTT.